Sequencing of this TCR beta chain was carried out in a study of Ad26.COV2.S vaccination and SARS-CoV-2 variants. Broader study findings: Vaccine recipients surpassed placebo recipients in spike-specific TCR breadth. Vaccine recipients and placebo recipients showed similar non-spike TCR breadth.

In regard to this clone: Antigen: not known.

The sample's treatment: 19 received Ad26.COV2.S at low or high dose, single or two shots; roughly 5 received placebo; per-sample allocation not given. Day 63 following the first vaccine or placebo injection was when the samples were taken. Built on an Ad26 vector, the vaccine expressed Wuhan-strain SARS-CoV-2 spike. Trimming left V 1 base short and J 0 bases short, with 9 bases between. This CDR3 is built from 15 residues. CDR1 is LGHDT, CDR2 YNNKEL, per germline (reference sequence). The protocol was immunoSEQ multiplex PCR, while the TCRdb copy is restricted to in-frame clones and leaves out a portion. The profile shows around 300,000 clones, 90% of them singletons.

The chain has TRBV3-1 (or the pseudogene TRBV3-2) and TRBJ2-5; a weak D match, TRBD2 (6 bases). This specimen consisted of peripheral blood, obtained in a trial of Ad26.COV2.S vaccine versus placebo. The TCR was taken from a person aged 18 to 65 who received the Ad26.COV2.S COVID-19 vaccine or a placebo. In DNA, the CDR3 is TGTGCCAGCAGCCAAGGGGGGACTTACCAAGAGACCCAGTACTTC. Protein sequence: CASSQGGTYQETQYF.